A single count supports the clone carrying this TCR beta chain. Its antigen is unknown. These data come from a study of cytomegalovirus exposure and HLA in healthy donors. Assay: immunoSEQ multiplex PCR; the TCRdb copy retains only in-frame clones and omits some. The table includes 130,000 or so clones, 85% to 90% detected once. Broader study findings: It was reportedly the case that the classifier diagnosed cytomegalovirus status with high specificity and sensitivity.

Germline V gene sequence: CDR1 MNHNS, CDR2 SASEGT. The CDR3 runs 14 residues. Trimming removed 6 bases from V and 0 bases from J, with 9 bases in between. These donors were members of the 120-subject validation cohort, a group separate from the approximately 670-subject first cohort. The sequence came from a woman aged 25 to 39 in good health and CMV-seropositive. The rearrangement joins TRBV6-1 to TRBJ2-1; a weak D match, TRBD2 (5 bases). Sequencing was performed on PBMCs. CDR3 protein: CASRDFLSYNEQFF. In nucleotides, the CDR3 is TGTGCCAGCAGGGACTTCCTCTCCTACAATGAGCAGTTCTTC.